The T cell receptor (beta chain) described here comes from a study of OX40 agonist ivuxolimab in advanced cancers. Between the trimmed V and J ends, which lost 0 bases and 1 base, there was a span of 10 bases. CDR1 and CDR2 (germline): MNHEY, SMNVEV (reference sequence). The CDR3 covers 16 residues. This clone showed up just a few times. TCRdb's table, derived via immunoSEQ multiplex PCR, lists solely in-frame clones and lacks some. The data hold about 3,400 clones, with around 78% observed a single time. The rearrangement uses TRBV27 and TRBJ2-4; D is perhaps TRBD2 (6 bases). The clonotype originates from an adult with an advanced solid tumor such as melanoma, head and neck, liver or kidney cancer. Sequenced here: CD4+ or CD8+ T cells sorted from blood, sampled in a trial of the OX40 agonist ivuxolimab. The CDR3 here is CASSLSRAGAKNIQYF. In nucleotides, the CDR3 is TGTGCCAGCAGTTTATCCCGGGCGGGGGCCAAAAACATTCAGTACTTC.